The table lists the clone carrying this T cell receptor (beta chain) with a few counts. Its cognate antigen is unknown. The source of the sample is a study of cytomegalovirus exposure and HLA in healthy donors. Findings of the study overall: A later analysis reportedly identified an Asian-associated ancestry cluster as carrying fewer N-insertions than the approximately 710-donor mean.

PCR employed 60 Vbeta and 13 Jbeta primers. The protocol was immunoSEQ multiplex PCR, while the TCRdb copy is restricted to in-frame clones and leaves out a portion. The data show 300,000 or so clones, about four fifths seen once. Trimming stripped 0 bases from V and 2 bases from J, with 13 bases between. There are 16 residues in the CDR3. From germline, CDR1 is SGHDN and CDR2 FVKESK. V is TRBV14 and J is TRBJ1-2; TRBD1 might be the D (5 bases). Specimen: PBMCs. The sequence came from a woman in her thirties or forties in good health and CMV-seropositive. The CDR3 spells CASSQDRLQGNYGYTF. In DNA form, the CDR3 reads TGTGCCAGCAGCCAAGATCGGTTGCAGGGAAACTATGGCTACACCTTC.